These 28 T cell receptor beta chains were sequenced from one sample in a study of graft-versus-host responses after intestinal transplantation. These receptors lack a known antigen. The data were produced by immunoSEQ multiplex PCR, yet TCRdb's version contains in-frame clones alone and is incomplete. The sample contains about 100,000 clones, around 91% of which appear only once. Sequencing used unstimulated CD4+ T cells sorted from spleen or lymph node cells, obtained before transplant. Receptors were obtained from a human donor who was the organ donor for an intestinal transplant.

The rearrangement uses TRBV7-3 and TRBJ1-2, with D perhaps matching TRBD1 (6 bases). Deletions cut 5 bases from V and 10 bases from J, with 17 bases between. This CDR3 has 13 amino acids. Germline CDR1 and CDR2: SGHTA and FQGTGA. The CDR3 protein is CASSQQQQGPYTF. DNA for the CDR3: TGTGCCAGCAGCCAACAACAACAGGGCCCCTACACCTTC.

This clone came up a few times. The chain joins TRBV6-6 to TRBJ2-4; 8 bases match TRBD2. Germline-derived CDR1 and CDR2 are MNHNY and SVGAGI (reference sequence). V lost 6 bases to trimming and J lost 7 bases; unmatched junction nucleotides: 2. The CDR3 is 12 amino acids. The CDR3 coding sequence is TGTGCCAGCAGGATAGCGGGGAACATTCAGTACTTC. Residues: CASRIAGNIQYF.

The chain combines TRBV7-9 with TRBJ1-5, with TRBD1 as a possible D gene (6 bases). V was trimmed by 5 bases and J by 0 bases, leaving 17 bases between them. The CDR3 is 17 residues long. Germline V CDR1 and CDR2: SEHNR, FQNEAQ (reference sequence). CDR3 in DNA: TGTGCCAGCAGCCTTGGGGGGGCGGTTAATAGCAATCAGCCCCAGCATTTT. It translates to CASSLGGAVNSNQPQHF.

The chain has TRBV7-2 and TRBJ2-7; no clear D gene. CDR3 length equals 11 residues. The germline gives CDR1 SGHTA, CDR2 FQGNSA. Trimming took 5 bases from V and 3 from J, leaving 5 bases between them. DNA of the CDR3: TGTGCCAGCAGCCGCGACTACGAGCAGTACTTC. Translated, it gives CASSRDYEQYF.

The genes are TRBV27 and TRBJ2-1; 10 bases match TRBD1. This CDR3 has 17 residues. The junction had 16 bases not matched to a gene; V was cut back by 3 bases and J by 11 bases. Germline V gene sequence: CDR1 MNHEY, CDR2 SMNVEV (reference sequence). This CDR3 is CASSFIKGTGVWDKQFF. The CDR3 DNA follows: TGTGCCAGCAGTTTTATCAAGGGGACAGGGGTCTGGGATAAGCAGTTCTTC.

The V call is TRBV7-2, the J call TRBJ2-5, with 9 bases that match TRBD2. The junction had 17 bases not matched to a gene; V was cut back by 2 bases and J by 4 bases. The CDR3 runs to 19 residues. In germline, CDR1 is SGHTA, CDR2 FQGNSA. CDR3 nucleotides: TGTGCCAGCAGCTTATCTGCACGTCGGGCGCGGGGGGGCCGAGAGACCCAGTACTTC. Protein: CASSLSARRARGGRETQYF.

Written as DNA, the CDR3 is TGCGCCAGCAGCCAAGTGGGTCTCGGGGGAGGAAAACTGTTTTTT. The encoded protein is CASSQVGLGGGKLFF. The chain carries TRBV4-1 and TRBJ1-4; the D gene is possibly TRBD1 (5 bases). In germline, CDR1 is MGHRA, CDR2 YSYEKL. V lost 1 base and J lost 10, with 16 bases in between. This CDR3 comprises 15 residues.

This rearrangement joins TRBV7-2 to TRBJ1-4; 8 bases line up with TRBD1. CDR1 is SGHTA and CDR2 is FQGNSA in the germline V gene. V lost 4 bases, J lost 7 bases, and 5 bases stayed unmatched. The CDR3 contains 14 residues. CDR3 region: CASSYQGAGEKLFF. As DNA, the CDR3 is TGTGCCAGCAGCTATCAGGGGGCGGGTGAAAAACTGTTTTTT. The whole variable domain, remainder taken from reference TRBV7-2 and TRBJ1-4, is GAGVSQSPSNKVTEKGKDVELRCDPISGHTALYWYRQSLGQGLEFLIYFQGNSAPDKSGLPSDRFSAERTGGSVSTLTIQRTQQEDSAVYLCASSYQGAGEKLFFGSGTQLSVL.

The CDR3 loop is CASSRLGTGTLNTEAFF. DNA for the CDR3: TGTGCCAGCAGCCGGCTAGGGACAGGGACCTTGAACACTGAAGCTTTCTTT. V and J are TRBV7-6 and TRBJ1-1; 9 bases line up with TRBD1. Germline assignment: CDR1 SGHVS and CDR2 FNYEAQ. This CDR3 contains 17 residues. The trim removed 5 bases at V and 0 bases at J, leaving 10 bases unmatched.

The chain carries TRBV5-1 and TRBJ2-1, with TRBD2 as a possible D gene (6 bases). V lost 0 bases and J lost 4, with 8 bases in between. The CDR3 is made up of 14 amino acids. Germline loops: CDR1 SGHRS, CDR2 YFSETQ. The DNA of the CDR3 is TGCGCCAGCAGCTTGGGGGGGGAATACAATGAGCAGTTCTTC. It codes for CASSLGGEYNEQFF.

This chain uses TRBV11-2 with TRBJ2-7; D is possibly TRBD1 (6 bases). CDR1 and CDR2 from the germline V gene are SGHAT and FQNNGV. The V end lost 6 bases, the J end lost 4 bases, and 16 bases lay between the germline ends. The CDR3 runs 14 residues. CDR3 loop: CASRFQQGAYEQYF. Here the CDR3 DNA reads TGTGCCAGCAGATTTCAACAGGGAGCGTACGAGCAGTACTTC.

The rearrangement uses TRBV7-9 and TRBJ1-4; TRBD1 agrees at 9 bases. Germline trimming cut 5 bases from V and 6 bases from J; bases unmatched to any gene: 7. In germline, CDR1 is SEHNR, CDR2 FQNEAQ (reference sequence). CDR3 length equals 15 residues. The CDR3 loop is CASSPMDRGDEKLFF. CDR3 DNA: TGTGCCAGCAGCCCGATGGACAGGGGAGATGAAAAACTGTTTTTT.

This chain uses TRBV27 with TRBJ2-3; 9 nucleotides agree with TRBD1. This CDR3 spans 18 amino acids. J was trimmed by 2 bases and V by 2 bases; bases with no gene match: 11. Germline V CDR1 and CDR2: MNHEY, SMNVEV (reference sequence). CDR3 region: CASSLKGRQGGYTDTQYF. The CDR3, as DNA: TGTGCCAGCAGTTTAAAGGGCCGACAGGGGGGGTACACAGATACGCAGTATTTT.

J is TRBJ1-2 and V is TRBV9, with D uncertain. Germline-derived CDR1 and CDR2 are SGDLS and YYNGEE. The CDR3 spans 14 residues. V lost 2 bases and J lost 7, with 15 bases in between. The CDR3 loop reads CASSVGSLGGGYTF. The DNA for the CDR3 is TGTGCCAGCAGCGTGGGTAGTTTAGGCGGTGGCTACACCTTC.

V and J are TRBV2 and TRBJ1-2, with 10 bases that match TRBD1. The CDR3 loop spans 14 amino acids. Trimming removed 7 bases from V and 3 bases from J; junction bases left unmatched: 5. Germline V gene data show CDR1 as SNHLY and CDR2 as FYNNEI. CDR3 protein: CASIRDRGDYGYTF. The CDR3 nucleotides read TGTGCCAGCATCCGGGACAGGGGCGACTATGGCTACACCTTC.

V is TRBV14 and J is TRBJ1-1, with 9 bases matching TRBD1. V shed 1 base, J shed 1 base, and the junction held 4 bases outside the gene matches. The CDR3 runs to 16 residues. Germline V gene data show CDR1 as SGHDN and CDR2 as FVKESK. For the CDR3, the DNA is TGTGCCAGCAGCCAAGTTGTGGGACAGGGGAACACTGAAGCTTTCTTT. It encodes CASSQVVGQGNTEAFF.

V and J are TRBV7-2 and TRBJ1-2, with 9 bases aligning to TRBD1. CDR1 and CDR2 (germline): SGHTA, FQGNSA. V lost 5 bases and J lost 5; bases outside the gene matches: 3. The CDR3 length is 13 residues. The CDR3 here is CASSPTGGYGYTF. Written as DNA, the CDR3 is TGTGCCAGCAGCCCGACAGGGGGATATGGCTACACCTTC. Full variable domain (outside the CDR3, taken from reference TRBV7-2 and TRBJ1-2): GAGVSQSPSNKVTEKGKDVELRCDPISGHTALYWYRQSLGQGLEFLIYFQGNSAPDKSGLPSDRFSAERTGGSVSTLTIQRTQQEDSAVYLCASSPTGGYGYTFGSGTRLTVV.

The rearrangement uses TRBV30 and TRBJ2-7; TRBD1 might be the D (6 bases). CDR1 is GTSNPN, CDR2 SVGIG, per germline (reference sequence). Deletions cut 4 bases from V and 6 bases from J, with 25 bases between. The CDR3 consists of 16 residues. The CDR3 here is CAWTNGMSGDPGEQYF. DNA for the CDR3: TGTGCCTGGACTAACGGGATGTCAGGGGACCCTGGCGAGCAGTACTTC. Together with reference TRBV30 and TRBJ2-7, the CDR3 gives the full variable domain: SQTIHQWPATLVQPVGSPLSLECTVEGTSNPNLYWYRQAAGRGLQLLFYSVGIGQISSEVPQNLSASRPQDRQFILSSKKLLLSDSGFYLCAWTNGMSGDPGEQYFGPGTRLTVT.

A word on this clone: This sample includes further DNA sequences coding for the same CDR3. The chain employs TRBV27 and TRBJ2-3; 13 nucleotides agree with TRBD2. Germline lookup yields CDR1 MNHEY and CDR2 SMNVEV (reference sequence). The CDR3 length is 16 residues. V gave up 5 bases and J gave up 3 bases; unmatched junction bases: 5. The CDR3 sequence: CASSILAGGPTDTQYF. CDR3 sequence (DNA): TGTGCCAGCAGTATACTAGCGGGGGGGCCGACAGATACGCAGTATTTT.

The V and J genes are TRBV25-1 and TRBJ1-5, with D maybe TRBD1 (6 bases). V was trimmed by 2 bases and J by 6 bases, leaving 8 bases between them. Germline CDR1 and CDR2: MGHDK and SYGVNS. The CDR3 spans 13 residues. The CDR3 region is CASSEQGSQPQHF. In nucleotides, the CDR3 is TGTGCCAGCAGTGAACAGGGGAGTCAGCCCCAGCATTTT.

The chain is built from TRBV6-5 and TRBJ1-4; D gene ambiguous. Germline V lookup: CDR1 MNHEY, CDR2 SVGAGI. Trimming shortened V by 9 bases and J by 7 bases, and 12 bases separated the two germline ends. The CDR3 runs to 12 residues. The CDR3 DNA sequence: TGTGCCAGTGGGAGGAACCCTGAAAAACTGTTTTTT. This encodes CASGRNPEKLFF.

This chain uses TRBV5-5 with TRBJ1-5; TRBD1 matches 7 bases. Germline CDR1 reads SGHKS; CDR2 reads YYEKEE (reference sequence). The CDR3 is 16 residues long. The V segment lost 3 bases and the J segment 6 bases; nucleotides outside the gene matches: 12. This CDR3 is CASSWGDRAVTQPQHF. The CDR3 nucleotides read TGTGCCAGCAGCTGGGGGGACAGAGCTGTTACTCAGCCCCAGCATTTT.

The chain couples TRBV19 to TRBJ2-7, with 10 bases fitting TRBD2. Germline V gene sequence: CDR1 LNHDA, CDR2 SQIVND (reference sequence). J lost 5 bases, V lost 5 bases, and 9 bases had no gene match. The CDR3 consists of 15 residues. The CDR3 DNA follows: TGTGCCAGTAGTCCCACGACTAGCGGGTACCACGAGCAGTACTTC. Protein product: CASSPTTSGYHEQYF.

This chain links TRBV6-5 with TRBJ2-5; D remains ambiguous. The CDR3 length is 14 residues. V was trimmed by 0 bases and J by 1 base, leaving 6 bases between them. CDR1 is MNHEY and CDR2 is SVGAGI in the germline V gene. CDR3: CASSYSQLQETQYF. The CDR3 DNA is TGTGCCAGCAGTTACTCACAGCTCCAAGAGACCCAGTACTTC.

The chain couples TRBV5-4 to TRBJ1-2; 9 nucleotides align to TRBD1. Trimming took 0 bases from V and 6 from J; bases not matched to a gene: 12. The germline V gene encodes CDR1 SGHNT and CDR2 YYREEE (reference sequence). This CDR3 region has 17 residues. CDR3 protein: CASSLGLRTGVKDGYTF. CDR3 coding DNA: TGTGCCAGCAGCTTGGGCCTTCGGACAGGGGTAAAGGATGGCTACACCTTC.

The chain recombines TRBV7-3 with TRBJ2-3, with D perhaps matching TRBD2 (5 bases). This CDR3 is 15 amino acids long. CDR1 is SGHTA and CDR2 is FQGTGA in the germline V gene. V shed 5 bases and J shed 5 bases, with 17 bases lying between them. CDR3 sequence: CASSRAGNSRDTQYF. The DNA of the CDR3 is TGTGCCAGCAGCCGTGCCGGGAACTCCCGAGATACGCAGTATTTT.

The rearrangement links TRBV4-2 to TRBJ2-3, with 8 positions matching TRBD2. Germline CDR1 is LGHNA and CDR2 is YNFKEQ. The CDR3 has 17 amino acids. Germline trimming cut 6 bases from V and 0 bases from J; bases unmatched to any gene: 11. The CDR3 DNA is TGTGCCAGCAGACGTGATGGCGGGGGGCATAGCACAGATACGCAGTATTTT. This sequence encodes CASRRDGGGHSTDTQYF.

The rearrangement links TRBV29-1 to TRBJ1-1; 10 bases match TRBD1. This CDR3 has 13 amino acids. Germline CDR1 reads SQVTM; CDR2 reads ANQGSEA. The junction had 7 bases not matched to a gene; V was cut back by 7 bases and J by 5 bases. Written as DNA, the CDR3 is TGCAGCGCCCCGGGACAGGGGAAGACTGAAGCTTTCTTT. Translated: CSAPGQGKTEAFF.